Listed here is a single T cell receptor (beta chain). This entry comes from a study of blood T cell repertoires in COVID-19. Across the study: Sample material is recorded as cDNA or gDNA derived from T cells, B-cell-depleted T cells, or PBMCs.

Measured with immunoSEQ multiplex PCR; TCRdb has only the in-frame clones, and not every one. The table shows about 190,000 clones, with around 79% occurring only once. Per germline, CDR1 GTSNPN and CDR2 SVGIG (reference sequence). V was cut by 7 bases and J by 8 bases, with 15 bases left in between. This CDR3 contains 13 residues. The sequencing sample was made of peripheral blood. V gene TRBV30 combines with J gene TRBJ1-6; TRBD1 is a possible D gene (5 bases). This clonotype was obtained from a woman aged 45-65 years with acute or convalescent COVID-19. CDR3 nucleotide sequence: TGTGCCTTAAACAGGTTACGGGATTCACCCCTCCACTTT. Translated, it gives CALNRLRDSPLHF.